This TCR beta chain was captured by sequencing in a study of T cells after yellow fever vaccination. The study's findings and limits: It was a weaker secondary response, yet one that peaked faster, at day 5 versus 15. Clones that expanded after primary vaccination mostly reappeared after the booster (just over 95% CD4, 80% to 90% CD8).

V lost 6 bases, J lost 7 bases, and 1 base stayed unmatched. The CDR3 extends over 12 amino acids. The germline gives CDR1 SQVTM, CDR2 ANQGSEA. It was through 5'RACE template switching that TCR cDNA was made, with a universal primer site and UMIs added. TCRdb re-called the 5' RACE reads through MiXCR, storing one row per CDR3 protein. This sample has about 210,000 distinct CDR3 sequences, with roughly 6.3% found just once. The table lists this clonotype with a few counts. The antigen is unknown. This chain connects TRBV29-1 to TRBJ2-2, with TRBD1 identical over 11 bases. The sequence derives from a man aged 25 to 40 who received the YFV17D yellow fever vaccine. Here the sequenced sample was CD4+ T cells sorted from PBMCs, taken on the day of the yellow fever booster vaccination. The CDR3 region has the DNA TGCAGCGTCGGGACAGGGGGCGGGGAGCTGTTTTTT. Translation: CSVGTGGGELFF.